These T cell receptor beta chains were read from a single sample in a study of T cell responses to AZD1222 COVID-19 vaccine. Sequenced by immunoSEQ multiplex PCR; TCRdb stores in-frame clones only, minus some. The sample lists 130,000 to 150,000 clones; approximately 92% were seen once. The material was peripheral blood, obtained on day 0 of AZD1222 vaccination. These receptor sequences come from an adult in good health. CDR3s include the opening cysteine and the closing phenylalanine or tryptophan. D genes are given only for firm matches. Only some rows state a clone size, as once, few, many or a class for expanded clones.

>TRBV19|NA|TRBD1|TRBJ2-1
TGTGCCAGTAGTTGGACAGGGGCCGTTAGCTCCTACAATGAGCAGTTCTTC
CASSWTGAVSSYNEQFF
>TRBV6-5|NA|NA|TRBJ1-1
TGTGCCAGCAGTTACTCGGCACCGAACACTGAAGCTTTCTTT
CASSYSAPNTEAFF
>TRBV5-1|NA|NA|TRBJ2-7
TGCGCCAGCAGCTTGGCCATCTTATCCTACGAGCAGTACTTC
CASSLAILSYEQYF
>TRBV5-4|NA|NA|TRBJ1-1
TGTGCCAGCAGTACATTTCAGGTGTTGAAAGCTTTCTTT
CASSTFQVLKAFF
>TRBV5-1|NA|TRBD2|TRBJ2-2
TGCGCCAGCAGCCTGGACCTAGCGGGACACACCGGGGAGCTGTTTTTT
CASSLDLAGHTGELFF
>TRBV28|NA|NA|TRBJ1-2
TGTGCCAGCAGCACCATCGACGACAGGCTTCACTATGGCTACACCTTC
CASSTIDDRLHYGYTF
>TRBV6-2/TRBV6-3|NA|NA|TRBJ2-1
TGTGCCAGCAGTTACCCCAGACAGGTTCTTGGCTATGAGCAGTTCTTC
CASSYPRQVLGYEQFF
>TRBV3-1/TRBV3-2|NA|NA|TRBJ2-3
TGTGCCAGCAGCCAAGGTCCGGGTATCACCACAGATACGCAGTATTTT
CASSQGPGITTDTQYF
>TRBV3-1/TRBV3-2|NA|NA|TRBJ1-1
TGTGCCAGCAGCGCTAGGGTGGGGGGTATAACTGAAGCTTTCTTT
CASSARVGGITEAFF
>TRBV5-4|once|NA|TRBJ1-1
TGTGCCAGCAGCCCAATCCGAAAGAAGGCTGAAGCTTTCTTT
CASSPIRKKAEAFF
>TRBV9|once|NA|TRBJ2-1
TGTGCCAGCAGCCTTCCTAGCGCAGGGTACAATGAGCAGTTCTTC
CASSLPSAGYNEQFF
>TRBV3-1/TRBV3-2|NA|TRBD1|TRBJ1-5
TGTGCCAGCAGCCAAGCGGGACAGGGGGTAAGCCAGCCCCAGCATTTT
CASSQAGQGVSQPQHF
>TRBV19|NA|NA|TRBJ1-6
TGTGCCAGTAGTATCAGGGGCGAATCACCCCTCCACTTT
CASSIRGESPLHF
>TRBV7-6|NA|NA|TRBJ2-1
TGTGCCTCTTCCATCTCCTACAATGAGCAGTTCTTC
CASSISYNEQFF
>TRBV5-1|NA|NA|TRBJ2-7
TGCGCCAGCAGCTCTAGGGCCGGGGGCGAGCAGTACTTC
CASSSRAGGEQYF
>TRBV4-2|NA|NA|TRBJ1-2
TGTGCCAGCAGCCAAGAACGTCGCAGGTCCTATGGCTACACCTTC
CASSQERRRSYGYTF
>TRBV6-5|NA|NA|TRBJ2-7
TGTGCCAGCAGTTACACGGTGCAGGACCCCTACGAGCAGTACTTC
CASSYTVQDPYEQYF
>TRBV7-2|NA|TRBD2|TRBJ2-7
TGTGCCAGCAGCAGGGGTAGCGGGAGGGCCTACGAGCAGTACTTC
CASSRGSGRAYEQYF
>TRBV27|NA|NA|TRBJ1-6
TGTGCCAGCAGTCTGGGACTACTACATTCACCCCTCCACTTT
CASSLGLLHSPLHF
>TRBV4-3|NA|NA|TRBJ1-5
TGCGCCAGCAGCCAAGATCATGGGGATCAGCCCCAGCATTTT
CASSQDHGDQPQHF
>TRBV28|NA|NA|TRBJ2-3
TGTGCCAGCAGTCCATATTACCGGGGCACAGATACGCAGTATTTT
CASSPYYRGTDTQYF
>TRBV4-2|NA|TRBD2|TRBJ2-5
TGTGCCAGCAGCCCAGGCGTAGCGGGAGTTGGAGAGACCCAGTACTTC
CASSPGVAGVGETQYF